Following are 21 T cell receptor beta chains from one sample sequenced in a study of response to subunit inactivated influenza vaccine. TCRdb independently ran MiXCR on the RT-PCR reads; one entry per CDR3 protein. The sample consists of about 780,000 distinct CDR3 sequences, approximately 17% of them appearing once. Sequencing used PBMCs from blood, obtained roughly 5 days after vaccination. These receptors were obtained from a man in his forties or fifties who received an inactivated influenza vaccine.

The CDR3 sequence: CASSLVGRIDTQYF. The CDR3 coding sequence is TGTGCCAGCAGCTTAGTTGGCAGGATCGATACGCAGTATTTT. The chain combines TRBV7-9 with TRBJ2-3, with unresolved D. Trimming pared 1 base from V and 6 bases from J, leaving 11 bases between. Germline CDR1 is SEHNR and CDR2 is FQNEAQ (reference sequence). The CDR3 sequence is 14 residues long. The whole variable domain, filled in from reference TRBV7-9 and TRBJ2-3, reads DTGVSQNPRHKITKRGQNVTFRCDPISEHNRLYWYRQTLGQGPEFLTYFQNEAQLEKSRLLSDRFSAERPKGSFSTLEIQRTEQGDSAMYLCASSLVGRIDTQYFGPGTRLTVL.

This clonotype appeared a single time. The CDR3 sequence is CASSTGRGRYNEQFF. The CDR3 nucleotides are TGTGCCAGCAGCACGGGAAGGGGGAGGTATAATGAGCAGTTCTTC. This sequence joins TRBV7-7 and TRBJ2-1, with D perhaps assigned TRBD1 or TRBD2 (6 bases each). The CDR3 consists of 15 residues. Between the trimmed V and J ends, which lost 5 bases and 7 bases, there was a span of 18 bases. Germline assignment: CDR1 SSHAT and CDR2 FNYEAQ (reference sequence).

This rearrangement joins TRBV4-3 to TRBJ2-5; 9 positions agree with TRBD1. This CDR3 contains 16 residues. The germline gives CDR1 LGHNA, CDR2 YSLEER. J lost 2 bases, V lost 1 base, and 5 bases had no gene match. DNA of the CDR3: TGCGCCAGCAGCCAAGGAGGGACAGGGAGACAAGAGACCCAGTACTTC. As protein: CASSQGGTGRQETQYF.

In this sample, this clonotype turned up a few times. The V call is TRBV12-5, the J call TRBJ2-1; D remains unclear. The germline CDR1 and CDR2 sequences are LGHNT and FRNRAP. The germline V and J ends were trimmed by 4 bases and 4 bases, with 14 bases remaining between them. CDR3 size: 15 residues. Here the CDR3 reads CASGSPGRQYNEQFF. The CDR3 nucleotides read TGTGCTAGTGGTTCCCCTGGCAGACAATACAATGAGCAGTTCTTC.

This clonotype was detected a few times. The junction shows a germline mismatch at one end, possibly a read error. The rearrangement joins TRBV7-2 to TRBJ2-5; D is uncertain. The germline V gene has CDR1 SGHTA and CDR2 FQGNSA. This CDR3 has 13 amino acids. The CDR3 DNA reads as TGTGCCAGCAGCTTAGATCCGTCCGTGGGCCGCGGCTTC. It is translated as CASSLDPSVGRGF.

The chain combines TRBV30 with TRBJ2-7; TRBD1 is a possible D gene (5 bases). The V end was cut by 2 bases, the J end by 5 bases, with 16 bases between. The CDR3 is 14 amino acids. The germline gives CDR1 GTSNPN, CDR2 SVGIG (reference sequence). This CDR3 is CAWSRPSGWNEQYF. In DNA form, the CDR3 reads TGTGCCTGGAGTCGGCCCTCAGGGTGGAACGAGCAGTACTTC.

The V gene is TRBV6-2 or TRBV6-3, the J gene TRBJ2-2; D possibly corresponds to TRBD1 (5 bases). Trimming cost V 0 bases and J 4 bases, with 9 bases left between them. CDR3 length equals 15 residues. Germline assignment: CDR1 MNHEY and CDR2 SVGEGT. This CDR3 is CASSYSQGGTGELFF. In nucleotides, the CDR3 is TGTGCCAGCAGTTACTCTCAGGGTGGCACCGGGGAGCTGTTTTTT.

The rearrangement uses TRBV7-9 and TRBJ2-1; TRBD2 might be the D (5 bases). V was trimmed by 4 bases and J by 1 base, leaving 14 bases between them. The V gene's germline CDR1 is SEHNR and CDR2 FQNEAQ (reference sequence). CDR3 length equals 16 residues. CDR3 region: CASSSRLSGSYNEQFF. CDR3 nucleotides: TGTGCCAGCAGCTCCCGACTATCGGGATCCTACAATGAGCAGTTCTTC.

Note on this clonotype: The junction departs from germline at one end; a sequencing error may be responsible. The J gene is TRBJ2-3, the V gene TRBV20-1; D is ambiguous. The CDR3 is made up of 17 amino acids. Germline CDR1 is DFQATT and CDR2 is SNEGSKA (reference sequence). This CDR3 is CSAREIGRDVGTDTQCF. The CDR3 nucleotides are TGCAGTGCTAGAGAGATCGGCCGTGACGTGGGCACAGATACGCAGTGTTTT.

V and J are TRBV2 and TRBJ2-7; maybe TRBD2 (5 bases). Germline CDR1 SNHLY, CDR2 FYNNEI. This CDR3 comprises 14 residues. V dropped 4 bases and J dropped 0 bases, with 10 bases sitting between them. CDR3 bases: TGTGCCAGCAGTGTGAAGCGGAGCTCCTACGAGCAGTACTTC. This sequence encodes CASSVKRSSYEQYF. The variable domain in full, with the rest retrieved from reference TRBV2 and TRBJ2-7, is EPEVTQTPSHQVTQMGQEVILRCVPISNHLYFYWYRQILGQKVEFLVSFYNNEISEKSEIFDDQFSVERPDGSNFTLKIRSTKLEDSAMYFCASSVKRSSYEQYFGPGTRLTVT.

V is TRBV29-1 and J is TRBJ1-1; no reliable D call. V lost 3 bases, J lost 1 base, and 18 bases lay in between. Looked up from germline, CDR1 is SQVTM and CDR2 is ANQGSEA. This CDR3 region has 16 residues. The CDR3 DNA reads TGCAGCGTTGAGGATGGGAACACTCCCAAGAACACTGAAGCTTTCTTT. Amino acids: CSVEDGNTPKNTEAFF.

This clonotype showed up just a few times. The chain links TRBV20-1 to TRBJ1-1, with TRBD1 as a possible D gene (5 bases). With 2 bases removed from V and 0 bases from J, the gap between germline ends came to 10 bases. From germline, CDR1 is DFQATT and CDR2 SNEGSKA (reference sequence). CDR3 length equals 14 residues. Here the CDR3 reads CSARSGAVNTEAFF. The CDR3 DNA reads TGCAGTGCTAGATCTGGGGCCGTGAACACTGAAGCTTTCTTT.

The chain couples TRBV19 to TRBJ1-5; the D gene is possibly TRBD1 (6 bases). CDR3 length equals 18 residues. The V gene's germline CDR1 is LNHDA and CDR2 SQIVND (reference sequence). With 1 base removed from V and 5 bases from J, the gap between germline ends came to 21 bases. Written as DNA, the CDR3 is TGTGCCAGTAGTATAGGCCAGGGGCCAGCTATTGTGGATCAGCCCCAGCATTTT. Its protein product is CASSIGQGPAIVDQPQHF. Combining the CDR3 with reference TRBV19 and TRBJ1-5 gives the whole variable domain DGGITQSPKYLFRKEGQNVTLSCEQNLNHDAMYWYRQDPGQGLRLIYYSQIVNDFQKGDIAEGYSVSREKKESFPLTVTSAQKNPTAFYLCASSIGQGPAIVDQPQHFGDGTRLSIL.

This clonotype was seen only a few times. The rearrangement links TRBV7-9 to TRBJ2-3; D possibly corresponds to TRBD1 (6 bases). CDR3 length: 16 amino acids. The ends were cut back, 2 bases at V and 0 bases at J, with 12 bases in the middle. CDR1 SEHNR and CDR2 FQNEAQ come from the germline V gene (reference sequence). Here the CDR3 reads CASSLRGGSSTDTQYF. CDR3 DNA sequence: TGTGCCAGCAGCTTAAGAGGGGGATCGAGCACAGATACGCAGTATTTT.

This clonotype was detected only once. This chain uses TRBV7-9 with TRBJ1-2, with 7 nucleotides matching TRBD1. This CDR3 contains 16 residues. The ends lost 5 bases at V and 2 bases at J; junction bases unmatched: 11. Germline loops: CDR1 SEHNR, CDR2 FQNEAQ (reference sequence). The CDR3 nucleotides read TGTGCCAGCAGCACCTACCTGACAGGGAGGAACTATGGCTACACCTTC. It encodes CASSTYLTGRNYGYTF. Together with reference TRBV7-9 and TRBJ1-2, the CDR3 gives the full variable domain: DTGVSQNPRHKITKRGQNVTFRCDPISEHNRLYWYRQTLGQGPEFLTYFQNEAQLEKSRLLSDRFSAERPKGSFSTLEIQRTEQGDSAMYLCASSTYLTGRNYGYTFGSGTRLTVV.

Only a few counts were recorded for this clonotype. The CDR3 spells CASSQDWVRGPSYEQYF. The CDR3 DNA reads as TGTGCCAGCAGCCAAGATTGGGTCAGGGGGCCCTCCTACGAGCAGTACTTC. The V call is TRBV4-2, the J call TRBJ2-7; the match to TRBD1 covers 8 bases. CDR3 length: 17 residues. Germline CDR1 LGHNA, CDR2 YNFKEQ. V trimming: 0 bases; J trimming: 0 bases; junction bases outside the gene matches: 7.

The chain has TRBV30 and TRBJ1-1; 7 bases fit TRBD1. Germline lookup yields CDR1 GTSNPN and CDR2 SVGIG (reference sequence). The V gene end was trimmed by 8 bases and the J gene end by 1 base; junction bases not matched to a gene: 7. This CDR3 region has 13 residues. DNA for the CDR3: TGTGCCATCTCGGGACAGTCGAACACTGAAGCTTTCTTT. Its protein is CAISGQSNTEAFF.

On this clonotype: At one of its ends the junction is not consistent with the germline gene, which may arise from a read error. The CDR3 loop is CASSFNDGYTF. The CDR3, as DNA: TGTGCCAGCAGTTTTAACGATGGCTACACCTTC. The chain employs TRBV12-3 or TRBV12-4 and TRBJ1-2; D gene ambiguous. This CDR3 contains 11 residues.

The rearrangement joins TRBV5-1 to TRBJ1-3, with D perhaps matching TRBD1 (6 bases). The V and J ends lost 7 bases and 3 bases respectively, with 20 bases between them. This CDR3 comprises 16 residues. From germline, CDR1 is SGHRS and CDR2 YFSETQ. The DNA for the CDR3 is TGCGCCAGCCATTTGGGGACGACAGGAATTGGAAACACCATATATTTT. Encoded protein: CASHLGTTGIGNTIYF.

The rearrangement links TRBV7-9 to TRBJ2-7; D possibly corresponds to TRBD1 (5 bases). Germline CDR1 and CDR2: SEHNR and FQNEAQ (reference sequence). This CDR3 comprises 13 residues. V lost 6 bases to trimming and J lost 3 bases, with 12 bases between them. This chain's CDR3 is CASRPDSLYEQYF. Here the CDR3 DNA reads TGTGCCAGCAGACCCGACAGCCTCTACGAGCAGTACTTC.

This clonotype was detected ten times or more. This chain links TRBV10-3 with TRBJ2-7; 10 nucleotides line up with TRBD2. V dropped 0 bases and J dropped 1; count of bases not matched to a gene: 6. Germline V gives CDR1 ENHRY, CDR2 SYGVKD. The CDR3 has 17 residues. The CDR3 bases are TGTGCCATCAGTGAGTCGTCTAGCGGGAGTAATTCCTACGAGCAGTACTTC. This encodes CAISESSSGSNSYEQYF.